The source of this TCR beta chain is a study of T cells in Graves' hyperthyroidism and ophthalmopathy (dated by TCRdb to between 2018 and 2021). With respect to the entire study: Peripheral blood samples were taken at initial diagnosis, before any treatment was given. TCR V-J signatures able to tell the groups apart were searched for in a discovery cohort of 100 patients, of whom 40 to 45 had Graves' ophthalmopathy and more than 55 had stable Graves' hyperthyroidism. The study also compared thyroid tissue and blood T-cell repertoires from roughly six Graves' hyperthyroidism patients. The paper describes TCR Vbeta CDR3 sequencing of about 140 peripheral blood samples, made up of some 42 ophthalmopathy patients, approximately 76 hyperthyroidism patients and roughly 17 progressor patients. The 80 to 100 discovery patients were randomly divided into training and test sets at a 7:3 ratio. After sampling, hyperthyroidism patients received methimazole starting at 30 mg daily, and ophthalmopathy patients received high-dose intravenous methylprednisolone. Whether ophthalmopathy could be predicted prospectively was tested in an independent validation cohort made up of under 20 hyperthyroidism patients plus 17 patients who later progressed to ophthalmopathy.

This clonotype was seen repeatedly, ten times or more. Its antigen has not been determined. Base qualities are missing; no much larger clone stands one base away. Findings and caveats that apply to the study as a whole: Blood samples also contained most of the expanded thyroid clonotypes (frequency above 0.001), which suggests that blood repertoires may reflect thyroid immune responses. In validation, progression to ophthalmopathy was predicted by the model with almost 71% sensitivity and roughly 76% specificity, a median of around 5.9 months before onset. No statistical method was used to set the sample size in advance, and investigators knew the group allocation. A model built on a 13 V-J signature distinguished ophthalmopathy from stable hyperthyroidism, reaching about 89% sensitivity and approximately 81% specificity in cross-validation and 80%/75% in testing.

Amplification of TCR beta CDR3 regions was carried out from RNA transcripts. The first round of RT-PCR for the TCR CDR3 was performed with the HTBI primer set and the Qiagen OneStep RT-PCR kit. Libraries were constructed in a second round of multiplex PCR, after which size selection and purification were performed. Libraries were sequenced paired-end with 100 bp reads on an Illumina HiSeq2000. Per the source publication's procedure: Raw data were processed with SOAPnuke, discarding reads with adapters, uncalled bases, mean Phred below 15, or no exact constant-primer or identifier match. High-quality paired reads were merged using COPE v1.2.5, and each unique nucleotide sequence was defined as a clonotype. MiTCR v1.1 was used to align clonotypes to the IMGT TRBV, TRBD and TRBJ reference segments. The analysis included only V-J combinations with a frequency above 0.0001, which together covered around 99% of the repertoires. A TCS score was defined as the ratio of F50 (clonal expansion) to E x V (chaos), with BLOSUM62-based TCRdist applied between CDR3 peptides within each V-J. Welch's t-statistics and random forest reduced fewer than 550 V-J features to 10 to 15, which were used in a naive Bayes classifier (R e1071). TCRdb reworked the public reads: Q25 trimming with fastp, MiXCR clone assembly, productive beta chains retained. Entries are consolidated by CDR3 protein sequence, retaining the most common genes and DNA. TCRdb's processing, not the authors', yielded these V and J calls. The sample table lists about 500,000 distinct CDR3 sequences, more than 15% of them with a count of one. The ten top clones hold about 31% of the sample.

Ophthalmopathy patients had moderately to severely active disease, with a Clinical Activity Score of 3 or more, a NOSPECS grade of 4 or more, and a disease duration of less than 3 months. Any patient with an uncontrolled infection, another autoimmune disease, pregnancy or lactation was excluded. Diagnoses relied on clinical symptoms, serum thyroxine and TRAb, thyroid ultrasound and orbital computed tomography. PBMCs were separated from under 11 ml of fresh peripheral blood using Ficoll-Paque density gradient centrifugation. Total RNA was extracted with Trizol reagent, and quality was checked on an Agilent 2100 Bioanalyzer. For CDR1 and CDR2, the germline V gene lists MNHNS and SASEGT. The V end loses 3 bases and the J end loses 0 bases, and a stretch of 8 bases separates them. Counted from cysteine to phenylalanine, this CDR3 has 14 amino acids. Only the CDR3 DNA stays, 42 bases, in frame from base 1.

The rearrangement joined TRBV6-1 to TRBJ1-1; the D gene is not confidently resolved. Specimen: blood. The receptor's source is a woman in her 30s with Graves' ophthalmopathy. CDR3 sequence: CASSEGSLNTEAFF. Read as DNA, the sequence is TGTGCCAGCAGTGAGGGCAGCTTGAACACTGAAGCTTTCTTT.